This T cell receptor beta chain was profiled in a study of CD8+CD57+ T cells in acquired aplastic anemia (dated by TCRdb to 2017 to 2018). As for the study more broadly: On average, sorted CD4+ and CD8+ cells yielded approximately 3 ug of extracted DNA, with a range of about 0.19 to 30 ug. For healthy donor samples, the average read count was around 10 million for CD4+ cells and 11 million to 14 million for CD8+ cells. What the work shows at the level of the full study, not this receptor alone: Although 25 to 30 CD8+ CDR3 sequences were shared by patients and controls, these sequences appeared highly expressed in patients and within the immunodominant clones of patients. No significant difference in CD8+ Simpson's diversity was found between patients and healthy controls (P=0.060).

As to this clonotype: What antigen it recognizes has not been identified. Per-base qualities were not stored, and no clone one base away is much larger.

Taken from cysteine to phenylalanine, the CDR3 has 19 residues. The entry retains the CDR3 DNA only, 57 bases that are in frame from base 1. The germline V gene encodes CDR1 DFQATT and CDR2 SNEGSKA (reference sequence). Unmatched junction bases come to 18, with V trimmed by 6 bases and J by 0 bases. TCR beta VDJ combination and CDR3 sequence profiling used genomic DNA as the template. An Illumina HiSeq 2000 was the platform used for TCR repertoire sequencing. From the authors' description of their analysis: TRBV/TRBJ rearrangement plots, CDR3 size and DJ length profiles, and Simpson's diversity index were used to evaluate the repertoires. The immunodominant clone was defined as the most abundant DNA sequence in deep sequencing data. CDR3 amino acid sequences were screened for sharing across subjects and compared with published repertoires and the VDJdb database. TCRdb passed the public sequencing reads through fastp at Q25 and MiXCR, retaining productive beta sequences. Each CDR3 protein appears once, grouped with its most common genes and DNA. What appears here as the V and J calls and clone size reflects TCRdb's work, not the paper's. This sample is represented by about 170,000 distinct CDR3 sequences; about three fifths of them were singletons. The ten largest clones add up to less than 55% of the sample.

The study deep-sequenced TCR repertoires of sorted CD4+ and CD8+ blood T cells from severe aplastic anemia patients and healthy subjects. Ficoll-Paque density gradient centrifugation was used to isolate peripheral blood mononuclear cells. CD4+ and CD8+ T cells were sorted by FACS or magnetic beads before DNA extraction. Source material: sorted CD4+, CD8+, or CD8+CD57+ T cells (not recorded which) from PBMCs. This sequence uses TRBV20-1 and TRBJ2-7, with 12 bases aligning to TRBD1. The sequence was collected from a human donor in good health. DNA sequence: TGCAGTGCAGACTATATCGGGACAGGGGGCAGCTCGAGCTCCTACGAGCAGTACTTC. This codes for CSADYIGTGGSSSSYEQYF.